The rows below give T cell receptor beta chains drawn from one sample of a study of blood T cell repertoires in COVID-19. Sequencing was performed with immunoSEQ multiplex PCR; in TCRdb, only in-frame clones are kept and a portion is missing. The sample includes fewer than 60,000 clones, 89% of them seen just once. Sequencing used peripheral blood. The receptors were gathered from a human donor in a cohort sampled during active COVID-19. The CDR3 runs from the conserved cysteine through the conserved F or W. Fields, in order: J gene, D gene, V gene, clone size, CDR3 protein, CDR3 DNA. A D gene is named only where the DNA matches it firmly. Expanded clones get a size class; other rows say once, few or many, or leave the size out.

TRBJ1-1	-	TRBV6-5	few	CASSVEIGNTEAFF	TGTGCCAGCAGCGTTGAAATCGGGAACACTGAAGCTTTCTTT
TRBJ1-5	-	TRBV19	-	CASSIQDSNQPQHF	TGTGCCAGTAGCATCCAGGATAGCAATCAGCCCCAGCATTTT
TRBJ1-3	-	TRBV11-2	-	CASSLISQGGNTIYF	TGTGCCAGCAGCTTAATTTCCCAGGGAGGAAACACCATATATTTT
TRBJ2-4	-	TRBV4-3	-	CASSQVPTGIGNIQYF	TGCGCCAGCAGCCAAGTACCCACAGGGATCGGAAACATTCAGTACTTC
TRBJ1-3	TRBD1	TRBV7-6	-	CASSRTGGLISGNTIYF	TGTGCCAGCAGCCGGACAGGGGGCTTAATCTCTGGAAACACCATATATTTT
TRBJ2-3	TRBD1	TRBV6-5	-	CASSYSDRGSDTQYF	TGTGCCAGCAGTTACTCCGACAGGGGATCAGATACGCAGTATTTT
TRBJ2-7	-	TRBV12-3/TRBV12-4	-	CASSSDLAFEQYF	TGTGCCAGCAGTTCCGATCTAGCGTTCGAGCAGTACTTC
TRBJ2-6	TRBD1	TRBV6-1	-	CASSEAPGGSSGANVLTF	TGTGCCAGCAGTGAAGCGCCAGGGGGTAGCTCTGGGGCCAACGTCCTGACTTTC
TRBJ2-5	TRBD2	TRBV9	-	CASSVGLAGGQETQYF	TGTGCCAGCAGCGTAGGGCTAGCGGGGGGCCAAGAGACCCAGTACTTC
TRBJ1-1	-	TRBV11-3	-	CASSLGEGRGTEAFF	TGTGCCAGCAGCTTAGGGGAGGGGAGAGGGACTGAAGCTTTCTTT
TRBJ2-7	TRBD1	TRBV9	-	CASSVGQGIFDEQYF	TGTGCCAGCAGCGTAGGACAGGGGATTTTCGACGAGCAGTACTTC
TRBJ1-1	-	TRBV14	-	CASSPATGMSTEAFF	TGTGCCAGCAGCCCCGCCACAGGGATGAGCACTGAAGCTTTCTTT
TRBJ2-2	-	TRBV7-9	-	CASSLVGLRTGELFF	TGTGCCAGCAGCTTAGTGGGGCTCCGCACCGGGGAGCTGTTTTTT
TRBJ2-1	TRBD2	TRBV7-2	once	CASSPYTRMAGGVDEQFF	TGTGCCAGCAGCCCTTATACTAGAATGGCGGGGGGAGTGGATGAGCAGTTCTTC
TRBJ1-5	TRBD1	TRBV7-9	-	CASSQGANQPQHF	TGTGCCAGCAGTCAGGGGGCCAATCAGCCCCAGCATTTT
TRBJ2-7	TRBD2	TRBV11-3	-	CASSLGRAYEQYF	TGTGCCAGCAGCTTGGGGAGGGCCTACGAGCAGTACTTC
TRBJ1-6	-	TRBV5-6	-	CASRHLRDINSPLHF	TGTGCCAGCAGGCATCTCCGGGACATTAATTCACCCCTCCACTTT
TRBJ1-6	-	TRBV27	-	CASSPQLTNSPLHF	TGTGCCAGCAGCCCCCAACTAACCAATTCACCCCTCCACTTT
TRBJ2-7	TRBD2	TRBV3-1/TRBV3-2	-	CASSQAGGGGPYEQYF	TGTGCCAGCAGCCAAGCGGGCGGGGGTGGGCCGTACGAGCAGTACTTC
TRBJ2-1	TRBD2	TRBV7-2	-	CASSLLRGGLAGFNEQFF	TGTGCCAGCAGCCTCTTAAGGGGAGGACTAGCGGGCTTCAATGAGCAGTTCTTC
TRBJ2-7	TRBD2	TRBV5-1	once	CASSGTTSGGYEQYF	TGCGCCAGCAGCGGAACGACTAGCGGGGGCTACGAGCAGTACTTC
TRBJ1-4	-	TRBV30	-	CAWSVRLGRSNEKLFF	TGTGCCTGGAGTGTTCGGTTGGGCCGCAGTAATGAAAAACTGTTTTTT
TRBJ2-7	-	TRBV14	-	CASSQGWARAAQYF	TGTGCCAGCAGCCAAGGTTGGGCCAGGGCGGCGCAGTACTTC
TRBJ2-7	-	TRBV6-2/TRBV6-3	-	CASSYSLDGVAALRRLYEQYF	TGTGCCAGCAGTTACTCTTTAGATGGTGTGGCAGCCCTTCGGAGGCTCTACGAGCAGTACTTC